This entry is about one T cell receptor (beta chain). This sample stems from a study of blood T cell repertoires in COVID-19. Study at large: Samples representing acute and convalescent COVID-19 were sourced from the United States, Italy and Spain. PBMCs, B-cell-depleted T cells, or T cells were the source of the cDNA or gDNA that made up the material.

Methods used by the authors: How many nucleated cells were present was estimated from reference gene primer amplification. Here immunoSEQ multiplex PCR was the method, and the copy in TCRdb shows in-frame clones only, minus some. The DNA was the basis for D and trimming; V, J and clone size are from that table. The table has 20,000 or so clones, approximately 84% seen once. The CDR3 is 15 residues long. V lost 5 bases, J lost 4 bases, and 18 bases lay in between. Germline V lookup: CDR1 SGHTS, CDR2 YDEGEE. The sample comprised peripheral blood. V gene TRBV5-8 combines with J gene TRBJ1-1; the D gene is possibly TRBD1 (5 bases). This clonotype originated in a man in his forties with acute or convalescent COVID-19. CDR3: CASRRQGSWSTEAFF. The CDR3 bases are TGTGCCAGCAGACGGCAGGGTAGTTGGAGCACTGAAGCTTTCTTT.